The table lists the clone carrying this TCR beta chain with a few counts. Its antigen is as yet unknown. This sample was included in a study of T cell repertoires in cytomegalovirus infection. Study as a whole: An indication of both CMV infection and matching HLA type came from public TCR beta signatures.

General study results and limits: HLA-C-restricted, CMV-specific TCR beta clonotypes were dominant ex vivo.

Via MiXCR, TCRdb re-called the reads, giving one row per CDR3 protein. In the table there are some 240,000 distinct CDR3 sequences, around 15% of which are singletons. The CDR3 length is 14 residues. V was clipped by 8 bases and J by 4 bases, with 18 bases between them. Germline V lookup: CDR1 SGHVS, CDR2 FNYEAQ. The V and J genes are TRBV7-6 and TRBJ2-7; D possibly uses TRBD1 or TRBD2 (6 bases each). Sequenced: CD8+ T cells from PBMCs. This receptor was obtained from a human donor in good health (CMV status not recorded). Some clones in this sample may be carry-over from other donors' samples. CDR3 nucleotide sequence: TGTGCCAGCGGAGGGCCGGGGGCAGGATACGAGCAGTACTTC. Its translation: CASGGPGAGYEQYF.